These T cell receptor beta chains were read from a single sample in a study of blood T cell repertoires in COVID-19. Sequenced by immunoSEQ multiplex PCR; TCRdb stores in-frame clones only, minus some. The sample lists under 300,000 clones; around 86% were seen once. Sequencing was carried out using peripheral blood. Receptor source: a young man with active or convalescent COVID-19. Both conserved end residues are part of each CDR3. Each record gives: V gene, J gene, D gene, clone size, CDR3 protein. D genes are given only for firm matches. Clone sizes are given selectively: once, few, many, or a class where the clone is expanded.

>TRBV5-4|TRBJ2-7|NA|once
CASSLGFGVYEQYF
>TRBV5-1|TRBJ2-3|TRBD1|NA
CASSPGQGVTDTQYF
>TRBV5-1|TRBJ2-3|TRBD2|NA
CASSLLAGFTDTQYF
>TRBV11-1|TRBJ1-3|NA|NA
CASSFRGGNTIYF
>TRBV11-2|TRBJ2-5|NA|NA
CASSSRETQYF
>TRBV5-1|TRBJ1-2|TRBD1|NA
CASSLGTDGYTF
>TRBV5-1|TRBJ2-5|TRBD1|NA
CASSYGTGGRETQYF
>TRBV11-2|TRBJ2-7|NA|NA
CASSSNYEQYF
>TRBV9|TRBJ2-7|TRBD1|NA
CASSVGGGTEPAYEQYF
>TRBV24-1|TRBJ1-2|TRBD1|NA
CATSDDRARGYTF
>TRBV7-2|TRBJ2-7|NA|NA
CASSLVGQGRNEQYF
>TRBV4-2|TRBJ2-5|TRBD2|NA
CASSQDRGGAGTQYF
>TRBV5-1|TRBJ1-4|NA|NA
CASSLGQTNEKLFF
>TRBV30|TRBJ2-5|NA|NA
CAWMGGVETQYF
>TRBV5-6|TRBJ1-5|NA|few
CASSLARGGGNQPQHF
>TRBV5-4|TRBJ1-2|NA|NA
CASSFQGQYGYTF
>TRBV7-2|TRBJ2-3|NA|NA
CASSLSGDLDTQYF
>TRBV7-2|TRBJ1-2|NA|NA
CASSLTDSSSYGYTF
>TRBV11-2|TRBJ2-1|TRBD2|NA
CASSLGTSGANEQFF
>TRBV6-5|TRBJ2-3|TRBD1|few
CASSRGLWYTQYF
>TRBV19|TRBJ1-1|TRBD1|few
CATSGTGVLKAFF
>TRBV5-1|TRBJ2-1|TRBD2|NA
CASSLASLAGTNEQFF
>TRBV30|TRBJ2-3|TRBD1|once
CAWSVIQGVTDTQYF
>TRBV28|TRBJ1-1|NA|NA
CASSPDTEAFF
>TRBV7-2|TRBJ2-5|TRBD2|NA
CASSLQLREGFETQYF
>TRBV12-3/TRBV12-4|TRBJ2-5|NA|NA
CASTLQQGETQYF
>TRBV10-3|TRBJ2-3|TRBD2|NA
CAISAGLVGTDTQYF
>TRBV4-2|TRBJ1-3|NA|NA
CASSLSIGQGNTIYF
>TRBV30|TRBJ2-2|NA|few
CAWSPGSSRAGELFF
>TRBV28|TRBJ2-7|NA|NA
CASSWPSLPGEQYF
>TRBV5-1|TRBJ2-3|NA|few
CASSLRQAGDTQYF
>TRBV7-2|TRBJ1-1|NA|NA
CASSLPQSTEAFF
>TRBV9|TRBJ2-3|NA|NA
CASSVAGSFDTQYF